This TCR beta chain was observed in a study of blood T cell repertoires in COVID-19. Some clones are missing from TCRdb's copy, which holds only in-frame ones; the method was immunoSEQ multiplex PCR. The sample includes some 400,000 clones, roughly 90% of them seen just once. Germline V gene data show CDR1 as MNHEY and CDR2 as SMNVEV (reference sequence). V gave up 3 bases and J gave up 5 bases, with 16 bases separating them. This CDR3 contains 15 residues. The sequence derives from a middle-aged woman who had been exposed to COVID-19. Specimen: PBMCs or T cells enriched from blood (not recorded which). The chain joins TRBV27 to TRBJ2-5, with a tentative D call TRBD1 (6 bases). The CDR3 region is CASSFLRGSGETQYF. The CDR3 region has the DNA TGTGCCAGCAGTTTCTTGAGGGGGAGTGGGGAGACCCAGTACTTC.